The entry below describes one T cell receptor (beta chain). Its antigen is not yet known. No clone much larger than this one lies a single base away; base qualities are absent. This sample is part of a study of cytomegalovirus exposure and HLA in healthy donors (dated by TCRdb to 2016 to 2017). Background for the entire study: According to a later analysis, one platform produced both the 110 or so validation repertoires and the approximately 660 repertoires of the first cohort. The study aimed to test whether cataloging public T cell receptors could reveal signatures of past pathogen exposure. Besides the first cohort of roughly 700 subjects, a separate validation cohort made up of over 100 different subjects was used. High-throughput TCR immunosequencing, statistical association of individual TCRs with disease status, and machine learning were combined to predict cytomegalovirus infection status.

What the work shows at the level of the full study, not this receptor alone: A later analysis found that TCRs clustered in the first cohort also tended to co-occur in the roughly 110 validation repertoires, with more than 90% of cluster scores above 0. The authors suggested that the approach could potentially be extended to other disease states and immunological phenotypes. A few of the identified cytomegalovirus-associated TCR beta chains were confirmed in vitro to be specific for cytomegalovirus antigens. In the study, some 160 TCR beta chains were listed as associated with cytomegalovirus. The classifier was reported to diagnose cytomegalovirus status with high specificity and sensitivity in both the original and validation cohorts. A later analysis had no HLA typing for the validation cohort, so co-occurrence there was scored across all 120 repertoires. While some public TCRs were present in many individuals, most TCR sequences turned up only very rarely across donors.

From its cysteine to its phenylalanine, the CDR3 spans 14 amino acids. Just the 42-base CDR3 DNA is kept, in frame starting at base 1. V gives up 5 bases and J gives up 5 bases, and the segment between their germline ends measures 18 bases. The germline V gene (reference sequence) gives CDR1 as GTSNPN and CDR2 as SVGIG. Library construction relied on the immunoSEQ multiplex PCR assay. On the authors' methods: A statistical classification framework was developed to diagnose cytomegalovirus status using the catalog of TCR beta chain sequences. Held by TCRdb, this immuneACCESS table contains in-frame sequences only and omits some clones. Under half of the omission traces to an unresolved V gene where checked; the cause of the rest is unknown. The D gene and trimming were derived from the DNA, and the V and J assignments and clone size from that table. A total of about 60,000 clones appear in this sample, roughly 96% of them only once. The leading ten clones occupy approximately 0.95% of the sample.

The donors were included in the validation cohort of some 110 subjects, a group kept apart from the 666-subject first cohort. The chain is assembled from TRBV30 and TRBJ2-5; TRBD2 is a weak D gene call, 6 bases matching. Source material: PBMCs. The source of this sequence is a young man in good health and CMV-seronegative. The sequenced DNA: TGTGCCTGGGTCACTCGGGGGTTATCGGAGACCCAGTACTTC. It translates to CAWVTRGLSETQYF.